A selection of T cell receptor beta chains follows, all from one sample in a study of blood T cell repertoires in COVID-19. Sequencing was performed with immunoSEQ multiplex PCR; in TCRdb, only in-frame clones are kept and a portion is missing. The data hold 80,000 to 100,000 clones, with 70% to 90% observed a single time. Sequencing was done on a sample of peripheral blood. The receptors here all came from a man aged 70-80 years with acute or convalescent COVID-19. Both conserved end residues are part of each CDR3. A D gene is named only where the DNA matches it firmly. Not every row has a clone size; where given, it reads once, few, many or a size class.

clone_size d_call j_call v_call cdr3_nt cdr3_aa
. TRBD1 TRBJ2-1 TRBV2 TGTGCCAGCACCGCGACAGGGAACAATGAGCAGTTCTTC CASTATGNNEQFF
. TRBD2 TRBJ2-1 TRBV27 TGTGCCAGCAGTTCCGGACTAGCGAGATTATACAATGAGCAGTTCTTC CASSSGLARLYNEQFF
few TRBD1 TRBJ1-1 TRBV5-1 TGCGCCAGCAGCTTGGGACAGGGGTACGAGAACACTGAAGCTTTCTTT CASSLGQGYENTEAFF
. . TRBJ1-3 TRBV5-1 TGCGCCAGCACGAGCTCTGGAAACACCATATATTTT CASTSSGNTIYF
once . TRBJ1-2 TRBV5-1 TGCGCCAGCAGCTTGTCTCCCGCCAGGGGCTATGGCTACACCTTC CASSLSPARGYGYTF
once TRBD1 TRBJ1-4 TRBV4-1 TGCGCCAGCAGCCACCGGACAGGGGGTACGGGTATGGGTAATGAAAAACTGTTTTTT CASSHRTGGTGMGNEKLFF
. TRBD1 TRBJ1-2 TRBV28 TGTGCCAGCACCTACACGACAGGGGGAAGGAACTATGGCTACACCTTC CASTYTTGGRNYGYTF
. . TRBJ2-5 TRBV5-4 TGTGCCAGCAGCTTGGTTGGGGCCGAAGAGACCCAGTACTTC CASSLVGAEETQYF
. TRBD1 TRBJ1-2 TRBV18 TGTGCCAGCTTACGGACAGGGGACTATGGCTACACCTTC CASLRTGDYGYTF
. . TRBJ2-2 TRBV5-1 TGCGCCAGCAGCTTGGCAGGGGCGGGCACCGGGGAGCTGTTTTTT CASSLAGAGTGELFF
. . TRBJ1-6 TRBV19 TGTGCCAGTAGTATGTCCCTCGCGGTCGGGTCACCCCTCCACTTT CASSMSLAVGSPLHF
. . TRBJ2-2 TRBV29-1 TGCAGCGCCCGCAACCTGAGGAGGGAGCTGTTTTTT CSARNLRRELFF
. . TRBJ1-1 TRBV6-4 TGTGCCAGCAGTGCAGGGGAGGGGGTGACTGAAGCTTTCTTT CASSAGEGVTEAFF
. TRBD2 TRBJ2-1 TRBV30 TGTGCCTGGAGCTCGGGGGGGCCCTACAATGAGCAGTTCTTC CAWSSGGPYNEQFF
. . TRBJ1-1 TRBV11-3 TGTGCCAGCAGCCCAAAACCCCCGGGACACTCATCTCCGATGAACACTGAAGCTTTCTTT CASSPKPPGHSSPMNTEAFF
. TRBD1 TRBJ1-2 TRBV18 TGTGCCAGCTCACTAGCCGTCGGGACAGGAGCAGCCAACTATGGCTACACCTTC CASSLAVGTGAANYGYTF
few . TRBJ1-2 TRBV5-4 TGTGCCAGCAGCCTCGACAGCTATGGCTACACCTTC CASSLDSYGYTF